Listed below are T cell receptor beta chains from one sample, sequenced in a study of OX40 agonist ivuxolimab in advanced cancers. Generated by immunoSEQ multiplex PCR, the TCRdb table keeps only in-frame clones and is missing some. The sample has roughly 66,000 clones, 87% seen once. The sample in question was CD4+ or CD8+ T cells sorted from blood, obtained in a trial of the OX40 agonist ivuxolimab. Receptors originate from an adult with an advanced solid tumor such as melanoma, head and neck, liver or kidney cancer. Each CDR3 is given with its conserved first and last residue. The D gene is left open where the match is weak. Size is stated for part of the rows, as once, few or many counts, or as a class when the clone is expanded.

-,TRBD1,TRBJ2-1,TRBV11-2,TGTGCCAGCAGCGTCCAGGGGGCGACGGACAATGAGCAGTTCTTC,CASSVQGATDNEQFF
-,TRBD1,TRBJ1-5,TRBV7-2,TGTGCCAGCAGCCCAGGGGGAGGGGGCTTTCAGCCCCAGCATTTT,CASSPGGGGFQPQHF
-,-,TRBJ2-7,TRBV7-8,TGTGCCAGCAGCTTAGAGCGCGGAGCCTACGAGCAGTACTTC,CASSLERGAYEQYF
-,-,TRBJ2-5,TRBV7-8,TGTGCCAGCAGCCTTACAGGGTTGGAAAAGACCCAGTACTTC,CASSLTGLEKTQYF
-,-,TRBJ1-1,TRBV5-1,TGCGCCAGCAGCTTGGTGCAGGGGAACACTGAAGCTTTCTTT,CASSLVQGNTEAFF
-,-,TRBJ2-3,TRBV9,TGTGCCAGCAGCCCCCGCTGGGGGGATACGCAGTATTTT,CASSPRWGDTQYF
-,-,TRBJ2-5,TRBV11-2,TGTGCCAGCAGCTTAGATGGCGTAGCGGAAGAGACCCAGTACTTC,CASSLDGVAEETQYF
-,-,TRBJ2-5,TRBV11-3,TGTGCCAGCAGCTTCGGGACTCAACAAGAGACCCAGTACTTC,CASSFGTQQETQYF
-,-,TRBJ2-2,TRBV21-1,TGTGCCAGCAGCAAAGTTGGGACAGTCGCGAACACCGGGGAGCTGTTTTTT,CASSKVGTVANTGELFF
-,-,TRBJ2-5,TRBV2,TGTGCCAGCAGTGAAAAGACCCAGTACTTC,CASSEKTQYF
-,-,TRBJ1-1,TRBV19,TGTGCCAGTAGTTCTACAGGAGGCACCCTCAACACTGAAGCTTTCTTT,CASSSTGGTLNTEAFF
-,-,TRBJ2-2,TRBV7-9,TGTGCCAGCAGCAACGCGAACACCGGGGAGCTGTTTTTT,CASSNANTGELFF
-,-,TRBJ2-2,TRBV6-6,TGTGCCAGCCTCAAGGACAGCCGATCTACCGGGGAGCTGTTTTTT,CASLKDSRSTGELFF
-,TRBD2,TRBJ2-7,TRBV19,TGTGCCAGTAGTACCCCCGGACTAGCGGGGGCCTACGAGCAGTACTTC,CASSTPGLAGAYEQYF
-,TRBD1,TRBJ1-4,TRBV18,TGTGCCAGCTCACCACCGGCACAGGGGTCAGTAAAACTGTTTTTT,CASSPPAQGSVKLFF
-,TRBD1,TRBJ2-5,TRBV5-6,TGTGCCAGCAGCACCGGGACAGGGGGTTGGGAGACCCAGTACTTC,CASSTGTGGWETQYF
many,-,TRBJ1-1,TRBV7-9,TGTGCCAGCAGCTTAGAGTATCTTGAAGCTTTCTTT,CASSLEYLEAFF